Each of the 28 T cell receptor beta chains below was sequenced from the same sample in a study of T cell responses to AZD1222 COVID-19 vaccine. The repertoire was sequenced with immunoSEQ multiplex PCR; TCRdb's copy has only in-frame clones and lacks some. The sample consists of about 130,000 clones, roughly 88% of them appearing once. Sequencing was performed on peripheral blood, taken 28 days after the second AZD1222 dose. The receptors were gathered from an adult who received the AZD1222 COVID-19 vaccine.

The chain couples TRBV11-2 to TRBJ1-3, with D hard to call. Germline values: CDR1 SGHAT, CDR2 FQNNGV. The germline V and J ends were trimmed by 1 base and 5 bases, with 6 bases remaining between them. The CDR3 has 13 amino acids. The DNA for the CDR3 is TGTGCCAGCAGCTTAGCCCCACGAAACACCATATATTTT. Translation gives CASSLAPRNTIYF.

The chain couples TRBV24-1 to TRBJ2-1; 7 nucleotides match TRBD1. The junction had 7 bases not matched to a gene; V was cut back by 3 bases and J by 6 bases. The germline gives CDR1 KGHDR, CDR2 SFDVKD. CDR3 length equals 15 residues. CDR3 region: CATSDIPTGSNEQFF. CDR3 coding DNA: TGTGCCACCAGTGATATCCCGACAGGGAGCAATGAGCAGTTCTTC.

V usage is TRBV5-1 and J usage is TRBJ1-1; 11 bases map to TRBD1. CDR3 length: 16 residues. With V trimmed by 4 bases and J by 4 bases, 9 bases remained unmatched. Germline V gene sequence: CDR1 SGHRS, CDR2 YFSETQ. The CDR3 DNA is TGCGCCAGCAGCCCCGGACAGGGGGCCTTGGGCACTGAAGCTTTCTTT. Its protein product is CASSPGQGALGTEAFF. The full variable domain, completed using reference TRBV5-1 and TRBJ1-1, is KAGVTQTPRYLIKTRGQQVTLSCSPISGHRSVSWYQQTPGQGLQFLFEYFSETQRNKGNFPGRFSGRQFSNSRSEMNVSTLELGDSALYLCASSPGQGALGTEAFFGQGTRLTVV.

V and J are TRBV19 and TRBJ1-2, with D maybe TRBD1 (5 bases). Trimming pared 5 bases from V and 0 bases from J, leaving 13 bases between. This CDR3 contains 15 residues. The V gene's germline CDR1 is LNHDA and CDR2 SQIVND (reference sequence). This CDR3 reads CASSALQASNYGYTF. CDR3 in DNA: TGTGCCAGTAGTGCTCTACAGGCGTCTAACTATGGCTACACCTTC.

This chain connects TRBV2 to TRBJ2-3, with unresolved D. Germline values: CDR1 SNHLY, CDR2 FYNNEI. V was cut by 4 bases and J by 5 bases, with 4 bases left in between. The CDR3 is 11 amino acids. This CDR3 reads CASSVVDTQYF. The CDR3 bases are TGTGCCAGCAGTGTCGTAGATACGCAGTATTTT.

The J gene is TRBJ1-1, the V gene TRBV6-1, with D perhaps matching TRBD1 (5 bases). V dropped 2 bases and J dropped 8 bases, with 15 bases sitting between them. Germline lookup yields CDR1 MNHNS and CDR2 SASEGT. The CDR3 covers 14 residues. In nucleotides, the CDR3 is TGTGCCAGCAGTGAAATGGGGGGTATGGGGGAAGCTTTCTTT. Residues: CASSEMGGMGEAFF.

The rearrangement uses TRBV4-1 and TRBJ1-1, with D possibly being TRBD1 (6 bases). The CDR3 length is 14 residues. V gave up 1 base and J gave up 3 bases, with 9 bases separating them. Germline V lookup: CDR1 MGHRA, CDR2 YSYEKL. Written as DNA, the CDR3 is TGCGCCAGCAGCCAAGTCACAGGGTACACTGAAGCTTTCTTT. Encoded protein: CASSQVTGYTEAFF.

The chain uses TRBV11-2 and TRBJ2-7; D is perhaps TRBD2 (6 bases). Germline V CDR1 and CDR2: SGHAT, FQNNGV. Trimming left V 5 bases short and J 2 bases short, with 16 bases between. This CDR3 contains 15 residues. The CDR3 DNA follows: TGTGCCAGCAGCCCGGGAGAGGGGCCTGCCTACGAGCAGTACTTC. Protein: CASSPGEGPAYEQYF.

The CDR3 protein is CSASWQNNSPLHF. CDR3 DNA sequence: TGCAGTGCTAGTTGGCAGAATAATTCACCCCTCCACTTT. The rearrangement links TRBV20-1 to TRBJ1-6; D is ambiguous. This CDR3 region has 13 residues. CDR1 and CDR2 (germline): DFQATT, SNEGSKA (reference sequence). Deletions cut 3 bases from V and 5 bases from J, with 8 bases between.

This clone has only one observation. This chain joins TRBV18 and TRBJ1-1; perhaps TRBD1 as D (6 bases). This CDR3 region has 13 residues. Between the trimmed V and J ends, which lost 6 bases and 6 bases, there was a span of 14 bases. Germline CDR1 is KGHSH and CDR2 is LQKENI. CDR3 in DNA: TGTGCCAGCTCGGTAACAGGGTTCCCTGAAGCTTTCTTT. Its translation is CASSVTGFPEAFF.

The rearrangement joins TRBV5-6 to TRBJ1-2; TRBD1 might be the D (5 bases). The CDR3 runs to 14 residues. V lost 0 bases and J lost 0, with 6 bases in between. Germline CDR1 is SGHDT and CDR2 is YYEEEE. The CDR3 is CASSLGGANYGYTF. DNA for the CDR3: TGTGCCAGCAGCTTGGGGGGCGCTAACTATGGCTACACCTTC.

The CDR3 protein is CAIQFGDTEAFF. The CDR3 nucleotides are TGCGCCATCCAGTTTGGGGACACTGAAGCTTTCTTT. The chain carries TRBV10-2 and TRBJ1-1; the D is unclear. There are 12 residues in the CDR3. The ends were cut back, 10 bases at V and 3 bases at J, with 12 bases in the middle. The V gene's germline CDR1 is WSHSY and CDR2 SAAADI.

The chain uses TRBV4-2 and TRBJ1-2; TRBD1 might be the D (5 bases). The CDR3 consists of 16 residues. V was clipped by 0 bases and J by 4 bases, with 15 bases between them. CDR1 is LGHNA, CDR2 YNFKEQ, per germline. The CDR3 here is CASSQDVQGLGYGYTF. CDR3 coding DNA: TGTGCCAGCAGCCAAGACGTTCAGGGCCTGGGCTATGGCTACACCTTC.

The chain joins TRBV4-2 to TRBJ1-6, with D possibly being TRBD1 (6 bases). Germline assignment: CDR1 LGHNA and CDR2 YNFKEQ. CDR3 length equals 19 residues. V lost 0 bases and J 0 bases, leaving 15 bases between the germline ends. The CDR3 protein is CASSQDILQGSSYNSPLHF. The CDR3 DNA is TGTGCCAGCAGCCAAGATATTTTGCAGGGGAGCTCCTATAATTCACCCCTCCACTTT.

The chain combines TRBV2 with TRBJ2-7, with a weak D call TRBD1 (5 bases). The V end was cut by 4 bases, the J end by 7 bases, with 5 bases between. Germline V gives CDR1 SNHLY, CDR2 FYNNEI. There are 10 residues in the CDR3. The CDR3 loop reads CASSGQEQYF. The DNA for the CDR3 is TGTGCCAGCAGTGGACAGGAGCAGTACTTC.

This sequence joins TRBV6-5 and TRBJ1-1; D perhaps matches TRBD1 (5 bases). This CDR3 has 14 residues. The ends were cut back, 4 bases at V and 5 bases at J, with 14 bases in the middle. Germline-derived CDR1 and CDR2 are MNHEY and SVGAGI. CDR3 in DNA: TGTGCCAGCAGTTCCTCGTGGGGGTCGACTGAAGCTTTCTTT. It translates to CASSSSWGSTEAFF.

The chain links TRBV5-1 to TRBJ2-1; 10 bases fit TRBD2. Trimming cost V 0 bases and J 5 bases; bases outside gene matches: 2. The CDR3 is made up of 15 amino acids. Per the germline V gene, CDR1 is SGHRS and CDR2 is YFSETQ. CDR3 protein: CASSLVLAGDNEQFF. The CDR3 DNA reads TGCGCCAGCAGCTTGGTCCTAGCGGGAGACAATGAGCAGTTCTTC.

The chain employs TRBV12-5 and TRBJ1-2; 10 bases match TRBD1. From germline, CDR1 is LGHNT and CDR2 FRNRAP. V gave up 7 bases and J gave up 7 bases; unmatched junction bases: 9. The CDR3 consists of 14 residues. The CDR3 loop reads CASAIDRGLGGYTF. For the CDR3, the DNA is TGTGCTAGTGCCATTGACAGGGGGCTAGGTGGCTACACCTTC.

The CDR3 sequence: CASSLSSSTDTQYF. CDR3 coding DNA: TGTGCCAGCAGCTTATCGAGCAGCACAGATACGCAGTATTTT. The gene calls are TRBV7-3 and TRBJ2-3, with D hard to call. Germline CDR1 and CDR2: SGHTA and FQGTGA. CDR3 length: 14 residues. With 2 bases removed from V and 0 bases from J, the gap between germline ends came to 6 bases.

CDR3: CASFETQGETQYF. CDR3 coding DNA: TGCGCCAGCTTCGAGACCCAAGGGGAGACCCAGTACTTC. The chain has TRBV5-1 and TRBJ2-5; D remains ambiguous. The ends were cut back, 7 bases at V and 5 bases at J, with 15 bases in the middle. The CDR3 covers 13 residues. Germline V gene data show CDR1 as SGHRS and CDR2 as YFSETQ.

V usage is TRBV30 and J usage is TRBJ2-1; 7 nucleotides line up with TRBD2. V lost 5 bases, J lost 0 bases, and 7 bases stayed unmatched. Germline V CDR1 and CDR2: GTSNPN, SVGIG (reference sequence). There are 15 residues in the CDR3. The CDR3 DNA follows: TGTGCCTGGCAAGAGGGAGGGAGCTCCTACAATGAGCAGTTCTTC. Protein sequence: CAWQEGGSSYNEQFF.

The chain employs TRBV6-5 and TRBJ1-6, with D unclear. CDR1 and CDR2 from the germline V gene are MNHEY and SVGAGI. The CDR3 has 15 residues. V dropped 0 bases and J dropped 10 bases, with 13 bases sitting between them. This chain's CDR3 is CASSYSGRAGSPLHF. The CDR3, as DNA: TGTGCCAGCAGTTACTCCGGGAGGGCGGGATCACCCCTCCACTTT.

This chain connects TRBV2 to TRBJ1-5; 8 bases match TRBD1. The CDR3 is 15 residues long. CDR1 SNHLY and CDR2 FYNNEI come from the germline V gene. Germline trimming cut 2 bases from V and 1 base from J; bases unmatched to any gene: 1. DNA of the CDR3: TGTGCCAGCAGTGAACAGGGGGCGAGCAATCAGCCCCAGCATTTT. Encoded protein: CASSEQGASNQPQHF.

This clone was observed once. The genes are TRBV7-9 and TRBJ2-3; tentatively, D is TRBD1 or TRBD2 (5 bases each). The CDR3 totals 14 residues. V lost 1 base to trimming and J lost 6 bases, with 11 bases between them. Germline V lookup: CDR1 SEHNR, CDR2 FQNEAQ (reference sequence). CDR3 region: CASSLGDPSDTQYF. CDR3 sequence (DNA): TGTGCCAGCAGCTTAGGGGACCCGAGTGATACGCAGTATTTT.

The rearrangement uses TRBV7-9 and TRBJ2-7; D unclear. V shed 8 bases and J shed 2 bases, with 10 bases lying between them. CDR3 length: 12 amino acids. CDR1 and CDR2 from the germline V gene are SEHNR and FQNEAQ (reference sequence). The CDR3: CASVGDPYEQYF. The CDR3 nucleotides are TGTGCCAGCGTTGGGGATCCCTACGAGCAGTACTTC.

The rearrangement uses TRBV11-3 and TRBJ1-3, with D maybe TRBD1 (5 bases). CDR1 and CDR2 from the germline V gene are SGHNT and YENEEA. V lost 4 bases to trimming and J lost 2 bases, with 9 bases between them. CDR3 length: 14 residues. The CDR3 loop reads CASSSSGTGNTIYF. CDR3 coding DNA: TGTGCCAGCAGCTCGTCAGGGACTGGAAACACCATATATTTT. Filled out from reference TRBV11-3 and TRBJ1-3, the complete variable domain reads EAGVVQSPRYKIIEKKQPVAFWCNPISGHNTLYWYLQNLGQGPELLIRYENEEAVDDSQLPKDRFSAERLKGVDSTLKIQPAELGDSAVYLCASSSSGTGNTIYFGEGSWLTVV.

This clone was recorded a few times. The V and J genes are TRBV6-2 or TRBV6-3 and TRBJ2-7, with 10 bases that match TRBD2. Germline V gene data show CDR1 as MNHEY and CDR2 as SVGEGT. V lost 5 bases to trimming and J lost 0 bases; unmatched junction nucleotides: 7. This CDR3 spans 16 amino acids. The CDR3 DNA reads as TGTGCCAGCAGTACTTGGACTAGCGGAAGCTCCTACGAGCAGTACTTC. Protein sequence: CASSTWTSGSSYEQYF.

This sequence joins TRBV21-1 and TRBJ2-5; TRBD1 reflects the table's D call only, with no check against the DNA. TRBV21-1 is an annotated pseudogene. The CDR3 extends over 14 amino acids. The CDR3 DNA is TGTGCCAGCAGCAATATAGACAGCCAAGAGACCCAGTACTTC. Amino acid sequence: CASSNIDSQETQYF.